This paragraph covers one T cell receptor beta chain sequence. The source of the sample is a study of blood T cell repertoires in COVID-19. The CDR3 extends over 15 amino acids. V lost 0 bases and J lost 9, with 16 bases in between. Germline V CDR1 and CDR2: LGHDT, YNNKEL (reference sequence). Assay: immunoSEQ multiplex PCR; the TCRdb copy retains only in-frame clones and omits some. Among roughly 150,000 clones listed, about 80% were seen once. The sequencing sample was made of PBMCs or T cells enriched from blood (not recorded which). This chain connects TRBV3-1 (or the pseudogene TRBV3-2) to TRBJ2-3, with D possibly being TRBD2 (7 bases). The clonotype comes from a woman between 65 and 79 years old in a cohort exposed to, infected with or recovered from COVID-19 (not recorded which). As DNA, the CDR3 is TGTGCCAGCAGCCAAGACGGGGGGCCCGGGACCACGCAGTATTTT. Its protein product is CASSQDGGPGTTQYF.